One T cell receptor beta chain is described in this entry. Its target is not known. With a J-beta primer mix and a sample-barcoded 5' primer, a second PCR ran roughly 6 to 12 cycles. CDR3-containing paired-end reads numbered at least 3 million in each sample. Each CDR3 protein is one row after TCRdb ran MiXCR on the 5' RACE reads. This sample yields 650,000 to 800,000 distinct CDR3 sequences, of which roughly half are seen a single time; less than 15% belongs to the top ten. The CDR3 contains 13 residues. V gave up 7 bases and J gave up 5 bases, with 18 bases separating them. Germline loops: CDR1 SQVTM, CDR2 ANQGSEA. Researchers isolated at least 6.5 million PBMCs per sample. The source of the sample is a study of blood T cells in healthy people across ages. General study results and limits: Any changes in expanded clonotypes were possibly confounded, as donor CMV status remained unknown. One million T cells yielded diversity estimates that were considered underestimates.

The material sequenced was blood. The clonotype originates from a woman at least 80 years old in good health. The chain recombines TRBV29-1 with TRBJ2-7, with D uncertain. CDR3 bases: TGCAGCGCCTCAACAAGGGTTATCAACGAGCAGTACTTC. Encoded protein: CSASTRVINEQYF.